This TCR beta chain was documented in a study of monozygotic twins with inflammatory bowel disease. The length of the CDR3 is 13 residues. Isolation of total RNA was performed on whole blood, with no prior T cell sorting. TCRdb re-called the 5' RACE reads and gives one entry per CDR3 protein, without DNA. The sample is made up of approximately 140,000 distinct CDR3 sequences, and the top ten hold 2% to 3% of it. V and J are TRBV12-3 or TRBV12-4 and TRBJ1-2; TCRdb gives TRBD1 as the D gene, but with no DNA this cannot be confirmed. The TCR was taken from a human donor with ulcerative colitis or Crohn's disease, or a healthy co-twin of an affected twin (not recorded which). Sequenced material: blood. CDR3 region: CASSSGGLRRYTF.